Shown below are 22 T cell receptor beta chains from a single sample sequenced in a study of early T cells in non-severe SARS-CoV-2 infection. TCRdb reprocessed the 5' RACE reads with MiXCR, giving one entry per CDR3 protein. Of tens of thousands of distinct CDR3 sequences in the sample, roughly 15% were seen once. Material for sequencing was whole blood. These receptors all stem from an adult who was a healthcare worker with PCR-confirmed SARS-CoV-2 infection or an uninfected control (not recorded which).

This clonotype has more than one count but fewer than ten. The CDR3 sequence: CASSLGMGRETQYF. CDR3 nucleotides: TGTGCCAGCAGCTTAGGGATGGGTCGGGAGACCCAGTACTTC. This rearrangement joins TRBV11-2 to TRBJ2-5; D not resolved. The CDR3 consists of 14 residues. V shed 1 base and J shed 5 bases, with 11 bases lying between them. CDR1 is SGHAT and CDR2 is FQNNGV in the germline V gene.

This clonotype was seen many times. The genes are TRBV9 and TRBJ2-4; D is ambiguous. Trimming removed 4 bases from V and 0 bases from J, with 11 bases in between. The CDR3 totals 15 residues. Germline CDR1 SGDLS, CDR2 YYNGEE. This CDR3 is CASSRHLLAKNIQYF. Here the CDR3 DNA reads TGTGCCAGCAGCAGACACCTCCTAGCCAAAAACATTCAGTACTTC.

Many counts were recorded for this clonotype. This chain links TRBV4-3 with TRBJ2-7; 8 bases are a match to TRBD2. V dropped 0 bases and J dropped 1; count of bases not matched to a gene: 11. Germline V gene data show CDR1 as LGHNA and CDR2 as YSLEER. There are 18 residues in the CDR3. The DNA for the CDR3 is TGCGCCAGCAGCCAAGATCGAGCGGGGGATATCCTATCCTACGAGCAGTACTTC. Protein sequence: CASSQDRAGDILSYEQYF.

The chain combines TRBV21-1 with TRBJ2-3. TRBV21-1 is listed as a pseudogene. This CDR3 region has 13 residues. DNA of the CDR3: TGTGCCAGTCGATTAGGAAGCACAGATACGCAGTATTTT. This encodes CASRLGSTDTQYF.

The chain recombines TRBV10-1 with TRBJ2-5, with D perhaps TRBD1 or TRBD2 (5 bases each). This CDR3 has 18 amino acids. Germline-derived CDR1 and CDR2 are WNHNN and SYGVQD (reference sequence). V was pared by 2 bases and J by 7 bases, with 26 bases between. In nucleotides, the CDR3 is TGCGCCAGCAGTGAGGACCTTGGGACCGGAGCGACCAGAGGGACCCAGTACTTC. Translating it yields CASSEDLGTGATRGTQYF.

The sample holds many counts of this clonotype. This rearrangement joins TRBV3-1 to TRBJ1-3, with no clear D. The CDR3 is made up of 15 amino acids. Germline V gives CDR1 LGHDT, CDR2 YNNKEL (reference sequence). V was trimmed by 5 bases and J by 0 bases, leaving 11 bases between them. The CDR3 sequence: CASSFTRSSGNTIYF. The CDR3 nucleotides read TGTGCCAGCAGCTTTACACGCAGCTCTGGAAACACCATATATTTT.

V usage is TRBV2 and J usage is TRBJ2-7; 9 bases agree with TRBD1. CDR1 and CDR2 from the germline V gene are SNHLY and FYNNEI. The CDR3 has 13 residues. After removal of 6 bases from V and 7 bases from J, the junction contained 7 bases not matched to a gene. The DNA for the CDR3 is TGTGCCAGCAGAGCCGGGACAGGGAATGAGCAGTACTTC. Its translation: CASRAGTGNEQYF.

The V call is TRBV6-5, the J call TRBJ1-4; D uncertain. V shed 2 bases and J shed 6 bases, with 7 bases lying between them. Germline CDR1 MNHEY, CDR2 SVGAGI. This CDR3 spans 13 amino acids. CDR3 DNA sequence: TGTGCCAGCAGTTACGGTCGGGATGAAAAACTGTTTTTT. This gives the protein CASSYGRDEKLFF.

The V gene is TRBV7-9, the J gene TRBJ2-2; D unclear. Trimming removed 4 bases from V and 4 bases from J, with 16 bases in between. The CDR3 has 16 residues. Germline CDR1 is SEHNR and CDR2 is FQNEAQ (reference sequence). CDR3 sequence: CASSSWTLRSTGELFF. The CDR3 DNA reads TGTGCCAGCAGCTCTTGGACCTTAAGATCCACCGGGGAGCTGTTTTTT.

This clonotype has ten or more counts. The V gene is TRBV9, the J gene TRBJ2-7, with D possibly being TRBD2 (6 bases). Trimming shortened V by 0 bases and J by 2 bases, and 12 bases separated the two germline ends. The germline V gene encodes CDR1 SGDLS and CDR2 YYNGEE. This CDR3 contains 15 residues. The CDR3 sequence is CASSVGRGRTYEQYF. Here the CDR3 DNA reads TGTGCCAGCAGCGTAGGCCGGGGGAGAACCTACGAGCAGTACTTC.

This clonotype was found a few times. The chain joins TRBV28 to TRBJ1-6; D call uncertain. V dropped 2 bases and J dropped 9 bases, with 8 bases sitting between them. CDR1 is MDHEN, CDR2 SYDVKM, per germline. The CDR3 runs 13 residues. The CDR3, as DNA: TGTGCCAGCAGTTTAGAGAGGTTTTCACCCCTCCACTTT. Translated, it gives CASSLERFSPLHF.

The rearrangement links TRBV11-2 to TRBJ2-7; TRBD2 is a possible D gene (5 bases). The CDR3 is 13 residues long. The V end lost 7 bases, the J end lost 3 bases, and 13 bases lay between the germline ends. In germline, CDR1 is SGHAT, CDR2 FQNNGV. Written as DNA, the CDR3 is TGTGCCAGCACCTCGGACTGGTTCTACGAGCAGTACTTC. Translating it yields CASTSDWFYEQYF. The whole variable domain, filled in from reference TRBV11-2 and TRBJ2-7, reads EAGVAQSPRYKIIEKRQSVAFWCNPISGHATLYWYQQILGQGPKLLIQFQNNGVVDDSQLPKDRFSAERLKGVDSTLKIQPAKLEDSAVYLCASTSDWFYEQYFGPGTRLTVT.

This clonotype occurred once. The chain couples TRBV20-1 to TRBJ2-3, with 11 positions matching TRBD2. Germline V lookup: CDR1 DFQATT, CDR2 SNEGSKA (reference sequence). This CDR3 is built from 14 residues. The V gene end was trimmed by 6 bases and the J gene end by 5 bases; junction bases not matched to a gene: 7. The CDR3: CSARLAGNQDTQYF. CDR3 DNA sequence: TGCAGTGCGCGACTAGCGGGGAACCAAGATACGCAGTATTTT.

Ten or more counts support this clonotype. The chain combines TRBV3-1 with TRBJ2-3, with unresolved D. Looked up from germline, CDR1 is LGHDT and CDR2 is YNNKEL (reference sequence). V was shortened by 6 bases and J by 0 bases, with 10 bases between the two germline ends. There are 14 residues in the CDR3. DNA for the CDR3: TGTGCCAGCAGTGACGACGTTAGCACAGATACGCAGTATTTT. As protein: CASSDDVSTDTQYF.

The V call is TRBV10-3, the J call TRBJ1-1; no firm D call. The CDR3 runs 13 residues. V dropped 3 bases and J dropped 1 base, with 6 bases sitting between them. The germline gives CDR1 ENHRY, CDR2 SYGVKD. CDR3 protein: CAISERQNTEAFF. The CDR3 nucleotides read TGTGCCATCAGTGAAAGACAGAACACTGAAGCTTTCTTT.

This clonotype was found many times. The chain is built from TRBV9 and TRBJ1-3, with D uncertain. Germline-derived CDR1 and CDR2 are SGDLS and YYNGEE. The CDR3 spans 11 residues. Trimming stripped 3 bases from V and 4 bases from J, with 2 bases between. CDR3 in amino acids: CASSDGNTIYF. CDR3 nucleotides: TGTGCCAGCAGCGACGGAAACACCATATATTTT.

This clonotype was counted once. The chain joins TRBV28 to TRBJ2-7; D ambiguous. V was trimmed by 5 bases and J by 1 base, leaving 9 bases between them. CDR3 length: 13 amino acids. Germline CDR1 reads MDHEN; CDR2 reads SYDVKM. CDR3 nucleotide sequence: TGTGCCAGCAGTCTCGACATGTCCTACGAGCAGTACTTC. Its translation: CASSLDMSYEQYF.

The V and J genes are TRBV7-2 and TRBJ1-5; 7 bases match TRBD1. CDR1 and CDR2 from the germline V gene are SGHTA and FQGNSA. V lost 3 bases and J lost 1; bases outside the gene matches: 3. The CDR3 covers 15 residues. CDR3 nucleotides: TGTGCCAGCAGCTTGACAGGGTTGAGCAATCAGCCCCAGCATTTT. The encoded protein is CASSLTGLSNQPQHF.

In its sample, this clonotype was seen a few times. The chain links TRBV20-1 to TRBJ2-7; D perhaps matches TRBD1 (6 bases). This CDR3 has 14 residues. V dropped 8 bases and J dropped 0 bases, with 17 bases sitting between them. CDR1 is DFQATT, CDR2 SNEGSKA, per germline (reference sequence). The CDR3 DNA follows: TGCAGTTCAGGACCCATACAGGGCTCCTACGAGCAGTACTTC. Translated: CSSGPIQGSYEQYF.

This clonotype was detected ten times or more. The chain employs TRBV11-2 and TRBJ2-7; D not certain. Trimming stripped 5 bases from V and 2 bases from J, with 7 bases between. Looked up from germline, CDR1 is SGHAT and CDR2 is FQNNGV. CDR3 length: 12 residues. DNA of the CDR3: TGTGCCAGCAGCCGCGTGGCCTACGAGCAGTACTTC. This codes for CASSRVAYEQYF.

This clonotype was seen at least ten times. This chain uses TRBV9 with TRBJ1-1; 11 bases are shared with TRBD1. The length of the CDR3 is 17 residues. The ends lost 4 bases at V and 1 base at J; junction bases unmatched: 9. Germline V CDR1 and CDR2: SGDLS, YYNGEE. The CDR3 region is CASSIGQGASGNTEAFF. The CDR3 DNA follows: TGTGCCAGCAGCATCGGACAGGGGGCCTCTGGGAACACTGAAGCTTTCTTT.

The sample holds a few counts of this clonotype. This sequence joins TRBV18 and TRBJ2-6; D is uncertain. This CDR3 is 12 amino acids long. Between the trimmed V and J ends, which lost 3 bases and 6 bases, there was a span of 3 bases. CDR1 is KGHSH and CDR2 is LQKENI in the germline V gene. CDR3 in amino acids: CASSPKANVLTF. CDR3 in DNA: TGTGCCAGCTCACCCAAGGCCAACGTCCTGACTTTC.